A selection of T cell receptor beta chains follows, all from one sample in a study of T cells of healthy individuals. TCRdb ran MiXCR on the 5' RACE reads and lists one entry per CDR3 protein. The table includes approximately 50,000 distinct CDR3 sequences, about 14% detected once. The receptors here all came from a human donor in good health. Each CDR3 is given with its conserved first and last residue. A D gene is named only where the DNA matches it firmly. Clone sizes are given selectively: once, few, many, or a class where the clone is expanded.

V gene	clone size	D gene	J gene	CDR3 DNA	CDR3 protein
TRBV7-2	few	TRBD2	TRBJ2-7	TGTGCCAGCAGCTTAACCCCCCGACTAGCGGGAGGGCACGAGCAGTACTTC	CASSLTPRLAGGHEQYF
TRBV6-5	-	-	TRBJ1-2	TGTGCCAGCAGTTTGACAGTGGGCTATGGCTACACCTTC	CASSLTVGYGYTF
TRBV11-2	-	TRBD2	TRBJ2-5	TGTGCCAGCAGCTTATCGTTATGGCAGGGCGGGGGAGAGACCCAGTACTTC	CASSLSLWQGGGETQYF
TRBV2	-	-	TRBJ2-3	TGTGCCAGCAGACGCCGCAACTACTCGACAGATACGCAGTATTTT	CASRRRNYSTDTQYF
TRBV12-3/TRBV12-4	many	-	TRBJ2-4	TGTGCCAGCATGTCCAGGGTCGGGTTAGTCAAAAACATTCAGTACTTC	CASMSRVGLVKNIQYF
TRBV25-1	-	-	TRBJ1-5	TGTGCCAGCAGTGACGACAGGAGCCATAGCAATCAGCCCCAGCATTTT	CASSDDRSHSNQPQHF
TRBV5-6	many	TRBD1	TRBJ2-3	TGTGCCAGCGCGATTTCCGACAGGGTGTCGACAGATACGCAGTATTTT	CASAISDRVSTDTQYF
TRBV5-8	few	TRBD2	TRBJ2-7	TGTGCCAGCAGTGAAACTAGCGGGAGTTGGTACGAGCAGTACTTC	CASSETSGSWYEQYF
TRBV12-3/TRBV12-4	many	TRBD1	TRBJ1-5	TGTGCCAGCAGTTTGGACAGGGTGGGCAATCAGCCCCAGCATTTT	CASSLDRVGNQPQHF
TRBV7-2	many	-	TRBJ1-2	TGTGCCAGCAGCTTAGCCGGGCCACCTAACTATGGCTACACCTTC	CASSLAGPPNYGYTF
TRBV30	-	-	TRBJ1-6	TGTGCCTGGAGTACTCCGAATTCACCCCTCCACTTT	CAWSTPNSPLHF
TRBV7-6	many	-	TRBJ1-2	TGTGCCAGCAGCTTAGATTGGGTTTTAGAGGCTACTAACTATGGCTACACCTTC	CASSLDWVLEATNYGYTF
TRBV18	many	-	TRBJ2-7	TGTGCCAGCTCACCACCGGAGGGACCCTACGAGCAGTACTTC	CASSPPEGPYEQYF
TRBV27	many	-	TRBJ1-2	TGTGCCAGCAGCCCAAGACAGAGCTATGGCTACACCTTC	CASSPRQSYGYTF
TRBV3-1	few	-	TRBJ1-1	TGTGCCAGCAGCCGAGGGGGCACTGAAGCTTTCTTT	CASSRGGTEAFF
TRBV12-3/TRBV12-4	many	-	TRBJ2-7	TGTGCCAGCAGCCCCGCCCGGTACGAGCAGTACTTC	CASSPARYEQYF
TRBV12-3/TRBV12-4	many	-	TRBJ1-1	TGTGCCAGCAGTTTAGGGCAAGCGAACACTGAAGCTTTCTTT	CASSLGQANTEAFF
TRBV2	many	-	TRBJ2-5	TGTGCCAGCAGTGTGCGGGAGACCCAGTACTTC	CASSVRETQYF
TRBV6-6	few	-	TRBJ2-5	TGTGCCAGCAGTCGGACGGAGGGCGGGAAGGGGGCAGAGACCCAGTACTTC	CASSRTEGGKGAETQYF
TRBV24-1	few	TRBD2	TRBJ2-3	TGTGCCACCAGTGATTGGCGATCGGCGGGAGTAGATACGCAGTATTTT	CATSDWRSAGVDTQYF
TRBV7-2	-	-	TRBJ1-2	TGTGCCAGCAGCTTAGGGGGGTCATCCCCTTGGAACGGCTACACCTTC	CASSLGGSSPWNGYTF
TRBV6-2/TRBV6-3	many	-	TRBJ2-7	TGTGCCAGCAGTTACCTTCGGGGGAGCGAGCAGTACTTC	CASSYLRGSEQYF
TRBV24-1	-	TRBD2	TRBJ2-7	TGTGCCACCAGTAAGGACGGGACTACCTACGAGCAGTACTTC	CATSKDGTTYEQYF
TRBV11-2	few	TRBD2	TRBJ2-3	TGTGCCAGCAGACTTCTAGCGGGGGGGAGCACAGATACGCAGTATTTT	CASRLLAGGSTDTQYF
TRBV20-1	-	-	TRBJ2-3	TGCAGTGCGTCGGACGGCACAGATACGCAGTATTTT	CSASDGTDTQYF
TRBV20-1	many	TRBD1	TRBJ2-7	TGCAGTGCTAGGTCACCGACGGGGACAGCTGGGGAGCAGTACTTC	CSARSPTGTAGEQYF
TRBV7-2	few	TRBD1	TRBJ2-7	TGTGCCAGCAGCCCACAGGGGCCCCTTACCTCATACGAGCAGTACTTC	CASSPQGPLTSYEQYF
TRBV7-2	few	TRBD2	TRBJ2-7	TGTGCCAGCAGCTTAGGGACCGGGACTAGGGAGCAGTACTTC	CASSLGTGTREQYF
TRBV20-1	many	-	TRBJ2-7	TGCAGTGCCTACGGCCCGGGGATTGACGAGCAGTACTTC	CSAYGPGIDEQYF
TRBV12-5	many	-	TRBJ1-1	TGTGCTAGTGGGCACGCCCCAGACACTGAAGCTTTCTTT	CASGHAPDTEAFF
TRBV7-2	-	TRBD2	TRBJ2-3	TGTGCCAGCAGCTTAGACGGGGGGGGCACAGATACGCAGTATTTT	CASSLDGGGTDTQYF
TRBV2	-	-	TRBJ1-3	TGTGCCAGCAGGGTATTCCTCTCTGGAAACACCATATATTTT	CASRVFLSGNTIYF
TRBV29-1	-	-	TRBJ1-5	TGCAGCGTTGCCAGGGATGGACGGCAGCCCCAGCATTTT	CSVARDGRQPQHF